This T cell receptor beta chain was documented in a study of blood T cell repertoires in COVID-19. Study-level information: The United States, Italy and Spain were the sources of the acute and convalescent COVID-19 samples. Sources were T cells, B-cell-depleted T cells, or PBMCs; the material itself was cDNA or gDNA.

This clone was picked up one time. The trim removed 5 bases at V and 3 bases at J, leaving 7 bases unmatched. CDR1 and CDR2 from the germline V gene are SGHVS and FNYEAQ. CDR3 size: 15 residues. Original data processing: How many nucleated cells were present was estimated from reference gene primer amplification. Only in-frame clones appear in the TCRdb table, and some are missing; sequencing was by immunoSEQ multiplex PCR. The D gene and trimming were derived from the DNA, and the V and J assignments and clone size from that table. The data hold 200,000 to 300,000 clones, with roughly 90% observed a single time.

The receptor's source is a man aged 30 to 39 with active or convalescent COVID-19. J is TRBJ2-7 and V is TRBV7-6, with 10 bases matching TRBD1. The source material was peripheral blood. The CDR3 region is CASSAGQGDFYEQYF. The CDR3 DNA sequence: TGTGCCAGCAGCGCCGGACAGGGGGACTTCTACGAGCAGTACTTC.